The 7 T cell receptor beta chains listed next were all sequenced from one sample in a study of tumor and adjacent non-tumor tissue in lung cancer. TCRbeta libraries were built with three rounds of nested PCR, modified from ARM-PCR. In TCRdb, the multiplex PCR reads were re-called with MiXCR into one record per CDR3 protein. Seen here are roughly 90,000 distinct CDR3 sequences, under 80% observed once, and the top ten hold 21%. No cell sorting was done before RNA was extracted from the tissue. The normal lung tissue was taken more than 3 cm from the tumor edge. Material for sequencing was distant non-tumor lung tissue. The source is a woman aged 45-59 years with non-small cell lung cancer.

With respect to this clonotype: This may be a read error: a much more frequent sequence differs by one nucleotide. V is TRBV7-3 and J is TRBJ2-3; D is uncertain. Germline-derived CDR1 and CDR2 are SGHTA and FQGTGA. The length of the CDR3 is 14 residues. CDR3 amino acids: CTSSLDLKGDTQYF. CDR3 DNA: TGTACCAGCAGCTTAGACCTTAAGGGAGATACGCAGTATTTT. Full variable domain (rest looked up from reference TRBV7-3 and TRBJ2-3): GAGVSQTPSNKVTEKGKYVELRCDPISGHTALYWYRQSLGQGPEFLIYFQGTGAADDSGLPNDRFFAVRPEGSVSTLKIQRTERGDSAVYLCTSSLDLKGDTQYFGPGTRLTVL.

The chain links TRBV12-3 or TRBV12-4 to TRBJ1-1; TRBD1 might be the D (6 bases). The V gene lost 9 bases and the J gene lost 1 base, with 15 bases spanning the gap. The CDR3 runs to 14 residues. Here the CDR3 reads CARSLQGENTEAFF. CDR3 DNA: TGTGCCAGAAGCCTACAGGGAGAGAACACTGAAGCTTTCTTT.

For this clonotype: A much more abundant neighbour one base away suggests this may be a read error. This chain links TRBV30 with TRBJ2-2; D uncertain. Germline V gene data show CDR1 as GTSNPN and CDR2 as SVGIG (reference sequence). This CDR3 contains 12 residues. V dropped 2 bases and J dropped 6 bases, with 7 bases sitting between them. The DNA of the CDR3 is TGTGCCTGGAGTACATGGCCCGGGGAGCTGTTTTTT. It is translated as CAWSTWPGELFF. Full variable domain (rest looked up from reference TRBV30 and TRBJ2-2): SQTIHQWPATLVQPVGSPLSLECTVEGTSNPNLYWYRQAAGRGLQLLFYSVGIGQISSEVPQNLSASRPQDRQFILSSKKLLLSDSGFYLCAWSTWPGELFFGEGSRLTVL.

With regard to this clonotype: Because the CDR3 is missing its conserved closing phenylalanine or tryptophan, this is likely a read error. The V call is TRBV6-5, the J call TRBJ2-7; 7 positions match TRBD1. Germline trimming cut 7 bases from V and 9 bases from J; bases unmatched to any gene: 18. The length of the CDR3 is 15 residues. CDR1 and CDR2 from the germline V gene are MNHEY and SVGAGI. CDR3 in amino acids: CASTALGRGQGGQYL. DNA for the CDR3: TGTGCCAGCACCGCACTCGGTAGGGGGCAAGGAGGGCAGTACCTC.

Comments on this clonotype: The junction departs from germline at one end; a sequencing error may be responsible. This chain uses TRBV11-2 with TRBJ2-1, with D unclear. This CDR3 is 16 amino acids long. Germline CDR1 and CDR2: SGHAT and FQNNGV. Here the CDR3 reads CTSSLGPSYSYHEQFF. The CDR3 DNA reads as TGTACCAGCAGCTTAGGACCTTCCTACTCCTACCATGAGCAGTTCTTC. The entire variable domain, with the rest obtained from reference TRBV11-2 and TRBJ2-1, is as follows: EAGVAQSPRYKIIEKRQSVAFWCNPISGHATLYWYQQILGQGPKLLIQFQNNGVVDDSQLPKDRFSAERLKGVDSTLKIQPAKLEDSAVYLCTSSLGPSYSYHEQFFGPGTRLTVL.

The CDR3 DNA is TGTGCCAGCAGTCGTGCTAGGACTAACAGGGTTCCCTACGAGCAGTACTTC. Protein product: CASSRARTNRVPYEQYF. J is TRBJ2-7 and V is TRBV6-5; D is possibly TRBD1 or TRBD2 (6 bases each). The germline gives CDR1 MNHEY, CDR2 SVGAGI. The CDR3 consists of 17 residues. Trimming removed 5 bases at V and 2 bases at J, with 22 bases between.

CDR3 sequence: CASSPPRTYNEQFF. The CDR3 region has the DNA TGTGCCAGCAGCCCCCCCCGGACCTACAATGAGCAGTTCTTC. V usage is TRBV5-6 and J usage is TRBJ2-1; D gene uncertain. V lost 4 bases and J lost 2, with 10 bases in between. The CDR3 contains 14 residues. In germline, CDR1 is SGHDT, CDR2 YYEEEE. The full variable domain, with the rest looked up from reference TRBV5-6 and TRBJ2-1, is DAGVTQSPTHLIKTRGQQVTLRCSPKSGHDTVSWYQQALGQGPQFIFQYYEEEERQRGNFPDRFSGHQFPNYSSELNVNALLLGDSALYLCASSPPRTYNEQFFGPGTRLTVL.